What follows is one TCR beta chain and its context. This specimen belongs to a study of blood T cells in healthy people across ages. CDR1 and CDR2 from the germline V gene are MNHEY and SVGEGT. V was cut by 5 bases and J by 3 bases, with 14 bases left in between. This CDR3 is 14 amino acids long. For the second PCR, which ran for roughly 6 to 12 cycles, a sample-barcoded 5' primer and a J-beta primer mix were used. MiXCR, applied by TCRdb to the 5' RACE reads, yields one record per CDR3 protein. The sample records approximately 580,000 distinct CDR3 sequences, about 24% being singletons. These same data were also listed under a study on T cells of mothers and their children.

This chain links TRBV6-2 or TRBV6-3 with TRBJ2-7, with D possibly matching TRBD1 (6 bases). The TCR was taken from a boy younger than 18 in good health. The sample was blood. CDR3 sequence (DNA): TGTGCCAGCAGTCGAACCGGGACACGCTACGAGCAGTACTTC. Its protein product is CASSRTGTRYEQYF.